Given below is one T cell receptor (beta chain) in context. Its cognate antigen is unknown. Trimming shortened V by 7 bases and J by 4 bases, and 13 bases separated the two germline ends. The CDR3 is 13 residues long. Looked up from germline, CDR1 is WNHNN and CDR2 is SYGVQD (reference sequence). Patients sequenced had flow cytometry evidence of CD8+CD57+ cell expansion. According to the study, genomic DNA was the template for TCR beta VDJ and CDR3 profiling. TCRdb processed the reads anew with MiXCR; each CDR3 protein has one entry. This table holds roughly 200,000 distinct CDR3 sequences, about 60% found once. The data are from a study of CD8+CD57+ T cells in acquired aplastic anemia. The study's findings and limits: Both patients and controls carried the same twenty-nine CD8+ CDR3 sequences.

The gene calls are TRBV10-1 and TRBJ2-5, with a possible D match to TRBD1 (6 bases). Sequencing was done on a sample of sorted CD4+, CD8+, or CD8+CD57+ T cells (not recorded which) from PBMCs. The sequence came from a human donor with aplastic anemia. The CDR3: CASTNRERETQYF. CDR3 bases: TGCGCCAGCACCAACAGGGAGCGAGAGACCCAGTACTTC.